This T cell receptor (beta chain) was profiled in a study of naive and memory T cell subsets. Study results and limitations: Naive and memory repertoire findings lacked a ground truth for validation. Clonotypes are single alpha or beta chains, not paired receptors. Over 95% of naive TCR sequences appeared only once after error correction, unlike memory subsets.

Both TRBC1 and TRBC2 were covered by a beta constant-region primer of two equimolar oligonucleotides. The ligated cDNA underwent four PCR rounds using SP2 and nested alpha and beta constant-region primers. TCRdb redid the calling of the UMI-ligation and nested PCR reads with MiXCR, one entry per CDR3 protein. Among approximately 29,000 distinct CDR3 sequences listed, about a fifth were seen once. A note on this clonotype: What it recognizes is unknown.

Sorting gates: effector memory CD45RA-CD27-, EMRA CD45RA+CD27-. V trimming: 11 bases; J trimming: 4 bases; junction bases outside the gene matches: 6. CDR3 length: 13 amino acids. CDR1 SNHLY and CDR2 FYNNEI come from the germline V gene. Sequencing was done on a sample of effector memory CD4+ T cells from blood. Documented subset: effector memory, CD45RA- CD27-. The sequence was collected from a human donor in good health. J is TRBJ2-4 and V is TRBV2; 9 nucleotides line up with TRBD1. This chain's CDR3 is CAGRQGGKNIQYF. The DNA for the CDR3 is TGTGCCGGAAGACAGGGGGGAAAAAACATTCAGTACTTC.